The 8 T cell receptor beta chains given below trace back to one sample, sequenced in a study of neurological immune-mediated disorders. TCRdb passed the 5' RACE reads through MiXCR, listing each CDR3 protein once. The sample shows tens of thousands of distinct CDR3 sequences, 2.5% to 3% of them seen only once. Sequencing was performed on PBMCs. The receptor set was obtained from a woman aged 30 to 39 with multiple sclerosis.

This clonotype has only a few counts. Being one base from a much bigger clone, this may be a read error. The chain carries TRBV24-1 and TRBJ1-1, with a weak D call TRBD1 (5 bases). Germline V gene data show CDR1 as KGHDR and CDR2 as SFDVKD. This CDR3 is built from 13 residues. The CDR3 region has the DNA TGTGCCAACAGTGATGGGGCCCGGACTGAAGCTTTCTTT. Its translation is CANSDGARTEAFF.

This clonotype was seen repeatedly, ten times or more. This chain uses TRBV20-1 with TRBJ2-3, with TRBD2 matching 8 bases. Germline V gene lookup returns CDR1 DFQATT and CDR2 SNEGSKA (reference sequence). V gave up 5 bases and J gave up 3 bases; unmatched junction bases: 7. This CDR3 has 14 amino acids. DNA for the CDR3: TGCAGTGCTCCGCCGAGCGGGAGAACAGATACGCAGTATTTT. Its protein is CSAPPSGRTDTQYF.

This clonotype was detected many times. The J gene is TRBJ2-7, the V gene TRBV12-3 or TRBV12-4; D could derive from TRBD1 or TRBD2 (5 bases each). The V gene lost 3 bases and the J gene lost 6 bases, with 18 bases spanning the gap. This CDR3 comprises 15 residues. DNA of the CDR3: TGTGCCAGCAGTTTCGACCCGGGACCCCGCGGCGAGCAGTACTTC. Amino acids: CASSFDPGPRGEQYF.

In this sample, this clonotype turned up many times. This chain uses TRBV7-2 with TRBJ2-1; 8 bases fit TRBD2. Looked up from germline, CDR1 is SGHTA and CDR2 is FQGNSA. V trimming: 2 bases; J trimming: 0 bases; junction bases outside the gene matches: 6. This CDR3 has 17 residues. The DNA of the CDR3 is TGTGCCAGCAGCTTAAGGGCTAGCGGGCTCTCCTACAATGAGCAGTTCTTC. Its protein is CASSLRASGLSYNEQFF.

This clonotype was found many times. The chain couples TRBV7-2 to TRBJ2-1; D is perhaps TRBD1 (5 bases). V dropped 6 bases and J dropped 7 bases, with 10 bases sitting between them. From germline, CDR1 is SGHTA and CDR2 FQGNSA. This CDR3 spans 12 amino acids. The CDR3 coding sequence is TGTGCCAGCAGAAGACAGTTGAATGAGCAGTTCTTC. Translation gives CASRRQLNEQFF.

This clonotype was recorded at least ten times. CDR3 sequence (DNA): TGTGCCACCAGCAGAGCTAAGGAGACCACTGAAGCTTTCTTT. This encodes CATSRAKETTEAFF. V gene TRBV15 combines with J gene TRBJ1-1; D is uncertain. The CDR3 runs 14 residues. CDR1 and CDR2 (germline): LNHNV, YYDKDF (reference sequence). Trimming shortened V by 1 base and J by 4 bases, and 10 bases separated the two germline ends.

This clonotype showed up many times. The chain is built from TRBV3-1 and TRBJ1-4, with D tentatively TRBD1 (6 bases). With 1 base removed from V and 3 bases from J, the gap between germline ends came to 12 bases. The CDR3 extends over 16 amino acids. Looked up from germline, CDR1 is LGHDT and CDR2 is YNNKEL (reference sequence). CDR3 region: CASSQVVGGSNEKLFF. CDR3 in DNA: TGTGCCAGCAGCCAAGTCGTTGGGGGCTCTAATGAAAAACTGTTTTTT.

As to this clonotype: A read error is possible here, since a much larger clone lies one base away. The J gene is TRBJ2-5, the V gene TRBV7-2, with unresolved D. This CDR3 comprises 12 residues. Deletions cut 5 bases from V and 5 bases from J, with 9 bases between. The V gene's germline CDR1 is SGHTA and CDR2 FQGNSA. The CDR3 DNA sequence: TGTGCCAGCAGCAAAGTACAGGAGACCCAGTACTTC. Amino acids: CASSKVQETQYF.